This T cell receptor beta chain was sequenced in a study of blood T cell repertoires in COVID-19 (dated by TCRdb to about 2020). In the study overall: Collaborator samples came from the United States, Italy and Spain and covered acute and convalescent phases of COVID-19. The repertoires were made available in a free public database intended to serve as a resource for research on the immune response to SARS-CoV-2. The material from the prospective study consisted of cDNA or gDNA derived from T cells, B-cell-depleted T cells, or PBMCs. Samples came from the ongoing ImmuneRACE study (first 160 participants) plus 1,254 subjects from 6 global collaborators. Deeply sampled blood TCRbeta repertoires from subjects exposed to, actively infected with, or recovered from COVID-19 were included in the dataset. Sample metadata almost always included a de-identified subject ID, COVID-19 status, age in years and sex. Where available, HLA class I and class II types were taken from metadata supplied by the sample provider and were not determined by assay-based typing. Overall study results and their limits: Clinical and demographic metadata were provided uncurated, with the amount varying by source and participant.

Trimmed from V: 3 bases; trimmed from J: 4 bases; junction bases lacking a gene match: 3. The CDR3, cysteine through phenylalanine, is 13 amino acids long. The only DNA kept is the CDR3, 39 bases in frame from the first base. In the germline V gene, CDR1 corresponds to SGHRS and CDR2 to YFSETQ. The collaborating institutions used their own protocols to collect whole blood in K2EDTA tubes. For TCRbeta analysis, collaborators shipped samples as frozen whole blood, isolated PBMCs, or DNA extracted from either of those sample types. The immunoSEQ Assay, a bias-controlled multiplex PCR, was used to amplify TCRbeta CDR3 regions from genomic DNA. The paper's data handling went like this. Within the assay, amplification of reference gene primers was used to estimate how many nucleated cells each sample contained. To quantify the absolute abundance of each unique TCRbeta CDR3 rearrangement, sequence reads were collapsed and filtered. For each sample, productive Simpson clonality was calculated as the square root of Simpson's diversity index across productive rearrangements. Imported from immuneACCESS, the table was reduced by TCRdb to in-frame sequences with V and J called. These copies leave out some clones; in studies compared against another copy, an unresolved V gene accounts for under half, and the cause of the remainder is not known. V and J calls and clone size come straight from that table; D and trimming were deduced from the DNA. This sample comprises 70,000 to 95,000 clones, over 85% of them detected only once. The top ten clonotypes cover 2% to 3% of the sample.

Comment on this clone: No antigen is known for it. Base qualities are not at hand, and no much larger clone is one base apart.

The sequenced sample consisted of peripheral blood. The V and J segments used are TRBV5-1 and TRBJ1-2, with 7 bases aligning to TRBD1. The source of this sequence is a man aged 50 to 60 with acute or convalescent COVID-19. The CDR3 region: CASSSDRAYGYTF. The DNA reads TGCGCCAGCAGCTCAGACAGGGCCTATGGCTACACCTTC.